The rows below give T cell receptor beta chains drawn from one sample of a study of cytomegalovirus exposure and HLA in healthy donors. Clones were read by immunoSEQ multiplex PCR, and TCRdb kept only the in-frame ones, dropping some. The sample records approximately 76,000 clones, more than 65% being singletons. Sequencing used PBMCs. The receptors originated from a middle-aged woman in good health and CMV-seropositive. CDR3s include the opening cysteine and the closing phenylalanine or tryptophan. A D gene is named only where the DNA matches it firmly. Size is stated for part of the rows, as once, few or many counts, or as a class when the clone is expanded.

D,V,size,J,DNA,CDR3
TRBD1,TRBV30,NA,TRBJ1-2,TGTGCCTGGAGTGTTAAGATCGCAGGGACAGGCTATGGCTACACCTTC,CAWSVKIAGTGYGYTF
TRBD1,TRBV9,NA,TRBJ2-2,TGTGCCAGCAGCGCCCCTCGAGGGGGCTCGAACACCGGGGAGCTGTTTTTT,CASSAPRGGSNTGELFF
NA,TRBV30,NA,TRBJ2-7,TGTGCCTGGAGTGTTGGGGGCAGCTCCTACGAGCAGTACTTC,CAWSVGGSSYEQYF
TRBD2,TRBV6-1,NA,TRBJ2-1,TGTGCCAGCAGTGAATCCGGACTAGCGGGGAGCTCCTACAATGAGCAGTTCTTC,CASSESGLAGSSYNEQFF
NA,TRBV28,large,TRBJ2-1,TGTGCCAGCTTCAGGGGCTACAGCTCCTACAATGAGCAGTTCTTC,CASFRGYSSYNEQFF
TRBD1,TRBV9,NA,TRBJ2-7,TGTGCCAGCAGCTCTACCGGGACAGCGCTAACCTTTGGGGATTACGAGCAGTACTTC,CASSSTGTALTFGDYEQYF
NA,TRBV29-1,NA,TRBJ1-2,TGCAGCGTTGAACCAGGGGAGTTTGGTAACTATGGCTACACCTTC,CSVEPGEFGNYGYTF
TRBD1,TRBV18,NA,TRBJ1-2,TGTGCCAGCTCACCAGGGACAGGGCCCTATGGCTACACCTTC,CASSPGTGPYGYTF
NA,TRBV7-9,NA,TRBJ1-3,TGTGCCAGCAGCTCGGACAGTCGGCTAAACACCATATATTTT,CASSSDSRLNTIYF
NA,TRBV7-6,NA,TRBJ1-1,TGTGCCAGCAGCCGACTGACCACTGAAGCTTTCTTT,CASSRLTTEAFF
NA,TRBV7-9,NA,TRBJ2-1,TGTGCCAGCAGCTTCAGGGCTTCGAGCCCTCCTAATTCTGGGCAGTTCTTC,CASSFRASSPPNSGQFF
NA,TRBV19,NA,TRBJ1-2,TGTGCCAGTAGTATTGGGGACGGAGGGGCGGCCTATGGCTACACCTTC,CASSIGDGGAAYGYTF
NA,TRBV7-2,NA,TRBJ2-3,TGTGCCAGCAGCTTAGCGGGGGGGCATCCGGATACGCAGTATTTT,CASSLAGGHPDTQYF
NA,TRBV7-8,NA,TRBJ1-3,TGTGCCAGCAGCTTAGATGAAAGTTGGTCGGGAATATATTTT,CASSLDESWSGIYF
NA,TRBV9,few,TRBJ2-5,TGTGCCAGCAGCGTAGGAGCCTCGTACCAAGAGACCCAGTACTTC,CASSVGASYQETQYF
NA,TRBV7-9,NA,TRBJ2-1,TGTGCCAGCAGCTTAGTACTCAACAATGAGCAGTTCTTC,CASSLVLNNEQFF
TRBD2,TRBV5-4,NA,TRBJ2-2,TGTGCCAGCAGCTTGGTGGCTAGCGGGGGAACCGGGGAGCTGTTTTTT,CASSLVASGGTGELFF
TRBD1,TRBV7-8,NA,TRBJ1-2,TGTGCCAGCAGCTTAGAGGGACAGGGCGGCTACACCTTC,CASSLEGQGGYTF
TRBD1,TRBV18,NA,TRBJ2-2,TGTGCCAGCTCACCACCCGACAGGGCCGGGGAGCTGTTTTTT,CASSPPDRAGELFF
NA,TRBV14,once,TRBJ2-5,TGTGCCAGCAGCCATTATCAAGAGACCCAGTACTTC,CASSHYQETQYF
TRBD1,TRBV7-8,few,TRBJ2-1,TGTGCCAGCAGCGTTGACAGGGTGAATGGCGGGCAGTTCTTC,CASSVDRVNGGQFF
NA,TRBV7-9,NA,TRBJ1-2,TGTGCCAGCAGCTTACGGGTTTACTATGGCTACACCTTC,CASSLRVYYGYTF
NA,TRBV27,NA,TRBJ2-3,TGTGCCAGCAGTTTATCGAGGGAAAGAGGTGGAGATACGCAGTATTTT,CASSLSRERGGDTQYF
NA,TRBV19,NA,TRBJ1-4,TGTGCCAGTAGCGTATGGGACAACACTAATGAAAAACTGTTTTTT,CASSVWDNTNEKLFF
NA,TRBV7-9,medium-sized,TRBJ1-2,TGTGCCAGCAGCCGTAGCGGTCCGGAAGGTCCTTACTATGGCTACACCTTC,CASSRSGPEGPYYGYTF
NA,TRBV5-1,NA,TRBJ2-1,TGCGCCAGCAGCCCATTCGGGGTAACAGAAGACAATGAGCAGTTCTTC,CASSPFGVTEDNEQFF
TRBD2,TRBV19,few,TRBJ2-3,TGTGCCAGTAGTATCTCGAGCGGGGGGAGCACAGATACGCAGTATTTT,CASSISSGGSTDTQYF
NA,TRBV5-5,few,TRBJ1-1,TGTGCCAGCAGATACGGGACAATGGGCACTGAAGCTTTCTTT,CASRYGTMGTEAFF
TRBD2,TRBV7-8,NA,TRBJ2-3,TGTGCCAGCAGCGCACGGGCGGGGGGCACAGATACGCAGTATTTT,CASSARAGGTDTQYF
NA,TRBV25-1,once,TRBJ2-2,TGTGCCAGCAGTGAGACAGGCGGCGTGAGCGGGGAGCTGTTTTTT,CASSETGGVSGELFF
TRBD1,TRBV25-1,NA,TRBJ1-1,TGTGCCAGCAGTACCTCTCCGGGACAGGGGCTTGAAGCTTTCTTT,CASSTSPGQGLEAFF
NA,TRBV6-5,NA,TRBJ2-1,TGTGCCAGCAACGGGTATAATGAGCAGTTCTTC,CASNGYNEQFF
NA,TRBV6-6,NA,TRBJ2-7,TGTGCCAGCAGTTACTCGAGTAGAGGGAACGAGCAGTACTTC,CASSYSSRGNEQYF
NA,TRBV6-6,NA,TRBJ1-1,TGTGCCAGCAGAAACATCAGGGCTGAAGCTTTCTTT,CASRNIRAEAFF
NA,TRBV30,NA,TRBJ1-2,TGTGCCTGGAGTATCGTCAGGGGATCATATGGCTACACCTTC,CAWSIVRGSYGYTF
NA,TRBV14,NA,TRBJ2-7,TGTGCCAGCAGCCAAGAGGACTTCCGCTCCTACGAGCAGTACTTC,CASSQEDFRSYEQYF
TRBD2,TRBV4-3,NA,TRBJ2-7,TGCGCCAGCAGCCAAGATCATCAACTAGCGGGGCCTTACGAGCAGTACTTC,CASSQDHQLAGPYEQYF
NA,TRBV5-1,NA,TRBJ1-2,TGCGCCAGCAGCTTGAACATAATCCTCTATGGCTACACCTTC,CASSLNIILYGYTF
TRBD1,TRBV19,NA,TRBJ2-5,TGTGCCAGTAGTGGAACAGGGGGCTGGGAGACCCAGTACTTC,CASSGTGGWETQYF
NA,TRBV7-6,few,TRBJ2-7,TGTGCCAGCAGCTTAGATCCACTCCGCTCCTACGAGCAGTACTTC,CASSLDPLRSYEQYF
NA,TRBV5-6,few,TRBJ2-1,TGTGCCAGCAGCTTGTACTACAATGAGCAGTTCTTC,CASSLYYNEQFF